The rows below give T cell receptor beta chains drawn from one sample of a study of cytomegalovirus exposure and HLA in healthy donors. Data came from immunoSEQ multiplex PCR; TCRdb stores just in-frame clones and leaves some out. Of about 200,000 clones detected, approximately 81% appear once; the ten largest clones hold 2.5% to 3.5%. Input material: PBMCs. These receptors all stem from a man younger than 45 in good health and CMV-seronegative. Both conserved end residues are part of each CDR3. A D gene is named only where the DNA matches it firmly. Size tells how often a clone was seen (once, few, many) or the class of an expanded clone, and some rows leave it out.

D	V	J	size	CDR3	DNA
-	TRBV9	TRBJ1-6	-	CASSVGPRPGIGSPLHF	TGTGCCAGCAGCGTAGGCCCTCGCCCAGGCATAGGATCACCCCTCCACTTT
-	TRBV9	TRBJ1-2	-	CASRQGHGYTF	TGTGCCAGCAGACAGGGTCATGGCTACACCTTC
-	TRBV2	TRBJ2-6	-	CASSLQVLSHGANVLTF	TGTGCCAGCAGCCTACAGGTACTATCTCACGGGGCCAACGTCCTGACTTTC
TRBD1	TRBV2	TRBJ2-1	-	CASCLGGGYEQFF	TGTGCCAGCTGCTTAGGGGGCGGCTATGAGCAGTTCTTC
TRBD1	TRBV5-5	TRBJ2-1	-	CASSLAVRTGANEQFF	TGTGCCAGCAGCTTGGCTGTAAGGACAGGGGCCAATGAGCAGTTCTTC
-	TRBV6-5	TRBJ2-2	-	CASRGTLSNTGELFF	TGTGCCAGCAGGGGGACACTGTCGAACACCGGGGAGCTGTTTTTT
TRBD2	TRBV28	TRBJ2-5	once	CASSRGGPQETQYF	TGTGCCAGCAGCCGGGGGGGCCCGCAAGAGACCCAGTACTTC
TRBD1	TRBV9	TRBJ2-1	once	CASSGRTGPVSYNEQFF	TGTGCCAGCAGCGGCAGGACAGGGCCTGTGTCCTACAATGAGCAGTTCTTC
-	TRBV11-2	TRBJ2-7	-	CASSSNRVYEQYF	TGTGCCAGCAGCTCCAACAGGGTTTACGAGCAGTACTTC
TRBD2	TRBV7-8	TRBJ2-3	once	CASRERGGPGYTQYF	TGTGCCAGCAGGGAGCGGGGGGGTCCGGGATATACGCAGTATTTT
-	TRBV7-6	TRBJ1-5	-	CASSLGEDQPQHF	TGTGCCAGCAGCTTGGGGGAGGATCAGCCCCAGCATTTT
TRBD1	TRBV7-9	TRBJ1-6	few	CASSTRQGADNSPLHF	TGTGCCAGCAGCACCCGACAGGGGGCTGATAATTCACCCCTCCACTTT
TRBD2	TRBV6-6	TRBJ2-3	-	CASRIAGGRGDTQYF	TGTGCCAGCAGAATAGCGGGGGGCCGAGGAGATACGCAGTATTTT
-	TRBV5-4	TRBJ1-2	-	CASSHGAAPNYGYTF	TGTGCCAGCAGCCACGGAGCGGCACCCAACTATGGCTACACCTTC
TRBD1	TRBV7-3	TRBJ1-2	-	CASSPQGGDGYTF	TGTGCCAGCAGCCCTCAGGGGGGCGATGGCTACACCTTC
TRBD2	TRBV14	TRBJ2-5	-	CASSQDPRRGGETQYF	TGTGCCAGCAGCCAAGACCCTCGGCGGGGGGGTGAGACCCAGTACTTC
TRBD1	TRBV19	TRBJ1-2	-	CASSQGQIYGYTF	TGTGCCAGTAGTCAGGGACAGATCTATGGCTACACCTTC
-	TRBV27	TRBJ1-4	once	CASSLQTNEKLFF	TGTGCCAGCAGCCTGCAGACTAATGAAAAACTGTTTTTT
TRBD2	TRBV7-6	TRBJ2-1	-	CASSLDVLAGVYNEQFF	TGTGCCAGCAGCTTAGATGTGCTAGCGGGGGTCTACAATGAGCAGTTCTTC
-	TRBV7-2	TRBJ1-6	-	CASSRDYNSPLHF	TGTGCCAGCAGCCGCGACTATAATTCACCCCTCCACTTT